The 28 T cell receptor beta chains given below trace back to one sample, sequenced in a study of Graves' ophthalmopathy and Graves' hyperthyroidism (dated by TCRdb to about 2018). These reads were obtained on an Illumina HiSeq 2000. For repertoire sequencing, the TCR beta CDR3 regions were amplified from RNA transcripts. HTBI primers and the Qiagen OneStep RT-PCR kit were used in a first-round RT-PCR, which was followed by a second-round multiplex PCR, size selection and purification. Using fastp trimming at Q25 and MiXCR clonotype assembly, TCRdb reanalyzed the public sequencing data and kept in-frame beta chains. Each entry is one CDR3 protein sequence, shown with its most common DNA and genes. The sample table lists hundreds of thousands of distinct CDR3 sequences, about 20% of them with a count of one. The top ten clonotypes cover roughly 6.9% of the sample. Sample: peripheral blood. These receptors all stem from a woman aged 18-35 years with stable Graves' hyperthyroidism. Some clones in this sample may be carry-over from other donors' samples. Donor details come from another sample of the same person, matched by shared clones.

V gene TRBV20-1 combines with J gene TRBJ2-7; D possibly uses TRBD1 or TRBD2 (6 bases each). Germline V gene data show CDR1 as DFQATT and CDR2 as SNEGSKA (reference sequence). Deletions cut 6 bases from V and 6 bases from J, with 15 bases between. This CDR3 has 12 residues. The DNA of the CDR3 is TGCAGTGCCGCAATCGGGGGCTCCGAGCAGTACTTC. Translation gives CSAAIGGSEQYF.

The J gene is TRBJ1-2, the V gene TRBV18; weak D call: TRBD1 (5 bases). Germline CDR1 is KGHSH and CDR2 is LQKENI. V lost 3 bases and J lost 5, with 10 bases in between. The CDR3 loop spans 13 amino acids. CDR3 region: CASSPSAGYGYTF. The CDR3 DNA sequence: TGTGCCAGCTCACCGTCGGCAGGGTATGGCTACACCTTC.

V is TRBV12-3 or TRBV12-4 and J is TRBJ1-2, with 7 bases aligning to TRBD1. The length of the CDR3 is 12 residues. With 10 bases clipped from V and 4 bases from J, the junction kept 6 bases outside the gene matches. CDR3 DNA: TGTGCCAACTGGGACAGACTCTATGGCTACACCTTC. It encodes CANWDRLYGYTF.

This clonotype was observed many times. CDR3: CASSYFGRNQPQHF. The CDR3 nucleotides are TGTGCCAGCAGTTACTTCGGTCGCAATCAGCCCCAGCATTTT. The genes are TRBV6-2 or TRBV6-3 and TRBJ1-5; no clear D. The CDR3 covers 14 residues. Looked up from germline, CDR1 is MNHEY and CDR2 is SVGEGT. The V end lost 1 base, the J end lost 2 bases, and 6 bases lay between the germline ends.

This clonotype was picked up many times. The chain couples TRBV24-1 to TRBJ2-7; D possibly corresponds to TRBD2 (6 bases). The germline V gene encodes CDR1 KGHDR and CDR2 SFDVKD. The CDR3 covers 16 residues. V was trimmed by 1 base and J by 3 bases, leaving 15 bases between them. CDR3 amino acids: CATSDLRGGYGYEQYF. The CDR3 nucleotides are TGTGCCACCAGTGATTTACGCGGAGGGTACGGCTACGAGCAGTACTTC.

Many counts were recorded for this clonotype. The chain carries TRBV20-1 and TRBJ1-5, with 7 positions matching TRBD1. The V gene end was trimmed by 6 bases and the J gene end by 4 bases; junction bases not matched to a gene: 6. The CDR3 is 13 residues long. Germline values: CDR1 DFQATT, CDR2 SNEGSKA (reference sequence). CDR3 amino acids: CSARDSGNQPQHF. The DNA of the CDR3 is TGCAGTGCCCGGGACAGCGGAAATCAGCCCCAGCATTTT.

This clonotype was counted only a few times. This chain links TRBV12-3 or TRBV12-4 with TRBJ2-7; TRBD2 might be the D (5 bases). CDR3 size: 16 residues. V dropped 3 bases and J dropped 0 bases, with 15 bases sitting between them. This CDR3 reads CASSLGNGIISYEQYF. The CDR3 DNA reads TGTGCCAGCAGTTTGGGAAACGGGATCATCTCCTACGAGCAGTACTTC.

This clonotype appeared many times. This chain uses TRBV6-2 or TRBV6-3 with TRBJ2-5, with TRBD2 matching 7 bases. The V and J ends lost 4 bases and 0 bases, in that order; junction bases with no gene match: 11. Germline lookup yields CDR1 MNHEY and CDR2 SVGEGT. This CDR3 has 17 residues. The CDR3 loop reads CASSSSNFLADQETQYF. The DNA of the CDR3 is TGTGCCAGCAGTTCAAGCAATTTCCTAGCGGACCAAGAGACCCAGTACTTC.

This clonotype was recorded a few times. The J gene is TRBJ1-3, the V gene TRBV4-1; D ambiguous. The CDR3 consists of 13 residues. CDR1 is MGHRA and CDR2 is YSYEKL in the germline V gene. The V gene lost 5 bases and the J gene lost 4 bases, with 9 bases spanning the gap. The CDR3 is CASSELRGNTIYF. DNA for the CDR3: TGCGCCAGCAGCGAATTGAGGGGAAACACCATATATTTT.

The V and J genes are TRBV25-1 and TRBJ2-7; 8 bases align to TRBD1. Trimming cost V 2 bases and J 1 base; bases outside gene matches: 10. The CDR3 consists of 17 residues. The germline CDR1 and CDR2 sequences are MGHDK and SYGVNS. The CDR3 loop is CASSEESPGQESYEQYF. The DNA of the CDR3 is TGTGCCAGCAGTGAAGAATCCCCGGGACAGGAGTCCTACGAGCAGTACTTC.

This clonotype was seen a handful of times. CDR3: CASSHTLTSGKRQETQYF. DNA for the CDR3: TGCGCCAGCAGCCACACCCTCACTAGCGGGAAGCGCCAAGAGACCCAGTACTTC. V gene TRBV4-1 combines with J gene TRBJ2-5; 10 positions match TRBD2. Germline CDR1 MGHRA, CDR2 YSYEKL. The CDR3 runs 18 residues. J gave up 1 base and V 3 bases, and 11 bases lay outside the gene matches.

This clonotype was detected many times. The chain carries TRBV15 and TRBJ2-2; D not certain. Trimming cost V 1 base and J 7 bases, with 10 bases left between them. The CDR3 loop spans 14 amino acids. Germline V lookup: CDR1 LNHNV, CDR2 YYDKDF (reference sequence). CDR3: CATSRAYANGELFF. Written as DNA, the CDR3 is TGTGCCACCAGCAGAGCCTATGCGAACGGGGAGCTGTTTTTT.

This clonotype was detected ten times or more. The chain carries TRBV12-3 or TRBV12-4 and TRBJ1-1; 7 bases match TRBD1. This CDR3 has 14 residues. V dropped 5 bases and J dropped 4; count of bases not matched to a gene: 7. The CDR3 reads CASSLHNRGTEAFF. In nucleotides, the CDR3 is TGTGCCAGCAGTCTGCACAACAGGGGCACTGAAGCTTTCTTT.

The gene calls are TRBV6-1 and TRBJ1-1; D is undetermined. This CDR3 comprises 13 residues. In germline, CDR1 is MNHNS, CDR2 SASEGT. Trimming left V 4 bases short and J 2 bases short, with 8 bases between. CDR3: CASSAGANTEAFF. DNA of the CDR3: TGTGCCAGCAGTGCAGGAGCCAACACTGAAGCTTTCTTT.

This clonotype was seen just once. The V call is TRBV6-2 or TRBV6-3, the J call TRBJ2-7, with D perhaps TRBD1 or TRBD2 (6 bases each). Germline loops: CDR1 MNHEY, CDR2 SVGEGT. Trimming pared 6 bases from V and 3 bases from J, leaving 21 bases between. This CDR3 region has 16 residues. CDR3 coding DNA: TGTGCCAGCAGAGGAGGAGGGGGAGATGTGATCTACGAGCAGTACTTC. Translation gives CASRGGGGDVIYEQYF.

This clonotype was seen ten or more times. This chain connects TRBV29-1 to TRBJ2-2; D perhaps matches TRBD2 (6 bases). The CDR3 covers 14 residues. Germline-derived CDR1 and CDR2 are SQVTM and ANQGSEA. Trimming pared 3 bases from V and 4 bases from J, leaving 12 bases between. CDR3 coding DNA: TGCAGCGTTGACCCGGGACTTCCCACCGGGGAGCTGTTTTTT. Its translation: CSVDPGLPTGELFF.

This chain links TRBV5-4 with TRBJ2-2, with TRBD1 identical over 8 bases. The CDR3 covers 16 residues. CDR1 is SGHNT and CDR2 is YYREEE in the germline V gene (reference sequence). J lost 4 bases, V lost 5 bases, and 10 bases had no gene match. CDR3 region: CASRWQGARGTGELFF. The CDR3 DNA sequence: TGTGCCAGCAGATGGCAGGGGGCGCGGGGCACCGGGGAGCTGTTTTTT.

As for this clonotype: Sequence at one end of the junction differs from germline and may be a read error. The rearrangement uses TRBV6-5 and TRBJ2-7, with a weak D call TRBD1 (7 bases). The CDR3 runs to 16 residues. Germline CDR1 and CDR2: MNHEY and SVGAGI. The CDR3 protein is CASSYSEGAETREQYF. CDR3 nucleotide sequence: TGTGCCAGCAGCTACTCGGAGGGGGCAGAGACTAGAGAGCAGTACTTC.

This clonotype came up many times. The rearrangement uses TRBV7-2 and TRBJ1-1; no clear D gene. V was pared by 3 bases and J by 3 bases, with 5 bases between. The germline gives CDR1 SGHTA, CDR2 FQGNSA. This CDR3 has 12 amino acids. CDR3 protein: CASSFMYTEAFF. For the CDR3, the DNA is TGTGCCAGCAGCTTTATGTACACTGAAGCTTTCTTT.

In regard to this clonotype: The junction and the germline gene differ at one end; a read error may be behind it. The rearrangement joins TRBV12-3 or TRBV12-4 to TRBJ1-5; TRBD1 is a possible D gene (5 bases). This CDR3 has 13 residues. CDR3 bases: TGTGCCAGCAGTCCCCCGGGGTCGGGGCCCCATCATTTT. Translating gives CASSPPGSGPHHF.

V is TRBV27 and J is TRBJ2-7; D is possibly TRBD2 (6 bases). Trimming cost V 4 bases and J 2 bases, with 18 bases left between them. CDR3 length: 16 amino acids. CDR1 is MNHEY and CDR2 is SMNVEV in the germline V gene (reference sequence). CDR3: CASSSQRLAKTYEQYF. The CDR3 DNA sequence: TGTGCCAGCAGTTCCCAGCGGCTAGCGAAAACCTACGAGCAGTACTTC.

The table lists this clonotype with many counts. This chain joins TRBV4-1 and TRBJ2-7; no definite D call. Germline CDR1 and CDR2: MGHRA and YSYEKL. This CDR3 is built from 15 residues. The ends were cut back, 0 bases at V and 5 bases at J, with 14 bases in the middle. As DNA, the CDR3 is TGCGCCAGCAGCCAAGATCCAGACCGTACCGACGAGCAGTACTTC. As protein: CASSQDPDRTDEQYF.

The V and J genes are TRBV29-1 and TRBJ1-5; perhaps TRBD1 as D (5 bases). Trimming left V 7 bases short and J 3 bases short, with 13 bases between. CDR1 and CDR2 from the germline V gene are SQVTM and ANQGSEA. The CDR3 is 13 amino acids. CDR3 protein: CSAQGLPNQPQHF. In DNA form, the CDR3 reads TGCAGCGCCCAGGGACTGCCCAATCAGCCCCAGCATTTT.

This clonotype showed up many times. The rearrangement uses TRBV6-5 and TRBJ1-6; D is unresolved. The CDR3 length is 15 residues. Trimming took 0 bases from V and 5 from J, leaving 8 bases between them. Per the germline V gene, CDR1 is MNHEY and CDR2 is SVGAGI. For the CDR3, the DNA is TGTGCCAGCAGTTACTCCTTCAAAAATAATTCACCCCTCCACTTT. Encoded protein: CASSYSFKNNSPLHF.

This clonotype showed up many times. This chain joins TRBV6-5 and TRBJ2-5; TRBD2 is a possible D gene (6 bases). This CDR3 has 14 amino acids. Trimming cost V 2 bases and J 2 bases, with 9 bases left between them. The germline V gene encodes CDR1 MNHEY and CDR2 SVGAGI. CDR3 sequence (DNA): TGTGCCAGCAGTTACAACCGGGGGCAAGAGACCCAGTACTTC. This sequence encodes CASSYNRGQETQYF.

The rearrangement uses TRBV10-3 and TRBJ2-5, with D possibly matching TRBD2 (5 bases). V was shortened by 5 bases and J by 2 bases, with 12 bases between the two germline ends. The CDR3 contains 14 residues. Germline CDR1 ENHRY, CDR2 SYGVKD. The CDR3 sequence: CAISPRGTQETQYF. The DNA for the CDR3 is TGTGCCATCAGTCCACGGGGAACACAAGAGACCCAGTACTTC.

The V call is TRBV6-5, the J call TRBJ1-6, with a weak D call TRBD1 (6 bases). V dropped 6 bases and J dropped 11 bases, with 14 bases sitting between them. CDR3 size: 13 residues. The germline V gene has CDR1 MNHEY and CDR2 SVGAGI. The CDR3 region is CASRPHRETPLHF. CDR3 sequence (DNA): TGTGCCAGCAGACCCCACAGGGAGACACCCCTCCACTTT.

A few counts support this clonotype. The chain uses TRBV12-3 or TRBV12-4 and TRBJ2-5, with D possibly TRBD2 on 6 matching bases. Trimming left V 3 bases short and J 5 bases short, with 22 bases between. This CDR3 is built from 17 residues. In DNA form, the CDR3 reads TGTGCCAGCAGTTTTACCCTGTTCGGGACGGGAGTGGAGACCCAGTACTTC. Residues: CASSFTLFGTGVETQYF.